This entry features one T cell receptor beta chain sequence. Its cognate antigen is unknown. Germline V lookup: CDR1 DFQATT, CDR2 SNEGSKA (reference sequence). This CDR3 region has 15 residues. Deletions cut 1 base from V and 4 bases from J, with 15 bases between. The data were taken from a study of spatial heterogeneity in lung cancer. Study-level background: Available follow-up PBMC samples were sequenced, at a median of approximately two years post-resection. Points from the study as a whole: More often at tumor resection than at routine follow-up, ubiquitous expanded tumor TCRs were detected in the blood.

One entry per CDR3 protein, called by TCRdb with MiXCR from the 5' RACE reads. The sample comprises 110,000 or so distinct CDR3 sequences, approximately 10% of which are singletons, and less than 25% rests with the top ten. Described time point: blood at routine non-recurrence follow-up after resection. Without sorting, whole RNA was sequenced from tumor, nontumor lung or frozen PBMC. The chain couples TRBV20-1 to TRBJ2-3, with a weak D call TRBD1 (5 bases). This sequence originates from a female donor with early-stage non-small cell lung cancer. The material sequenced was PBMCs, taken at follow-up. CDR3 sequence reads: CSARGWGSAADTQYF. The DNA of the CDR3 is TGCAGTGCTAGAGGCTGGGGCTCCGCCGCAGATACGCAGTATTTT.